The entry below describes one TCR beta chain. In preparing the TRB cDNA libraries, 5' RACE with UMI labels was used. TCRdb re-called the 5' RACE reads and catalogs CDR3 proteins one per entry, DNA excluded. The sample data list about 26,000 distinct CDR3 sequences. This CDR3 is 15 amino acids long. The germline V gene has CDR1 SEHNR and CDR2 FQNEAQ (reference sequence). This sample is drawn from a study of CXCR3-negative and CXCR3-positive naive CD8 T cells. Definition of naive CD8+ T cells rested on a CD45RO-CCR7+CD27+CD95- profile. The chain carries TRBV7-9 and TRBJ2-4; TCRdb's D call of TRBD1 is untestable without DNA. What was sequenced was naive CXCR3- CD8+ T cells from blood. Subset defined: CD45RO-CCR7+CD27+CD95- naive CD8+ T cells lacking CXCR3 (TNR3-). The TCR comes from a human donor in good health. Some clones in this sample may be carry-over from other donors' samples. CDR3 sequence: CASSPRPPAKNIQYF.